This note documents a single T cell receptor beta chain sequence. The data belong to a study of control samples from healthy donors and cancer patients. The repertoire was sequenced with immunoSEQ multiplex PCR; TCRdb's copy has only in-frame clones and lacks some. Among about 140,000 clones, less than 90% were seen once, and the ten largest hold approximately 9.4%. This receptor was obtained from a woman in her 30s in good health. Sequencing input: blood.

CDR3 region: CATTTSAGTNTEAFF. In DNA, the CDR3 is TGTGCCACCACCACGTCGGCGGGGACGAACACTGAAGCTTTCTTT. V and J are TRBV24-1 and TRBJ1-1, with TRBD1 as a possible D gene (5 bases). With 8 bases removed from V and 1 base from J, the gap between germline ends came to 16 bases. CDR3 length equals 15 residues. CDR1 KGHDR and CDR2 SFDVKD come from the germline V gene.